Each of the 9 T cell receptor beta chains below was sequenced from the same sample in a study of T cells in Graves' hyperthyroidism and ophthalmopathy. The source material, RNA transcripts, was used to amplify TCR beta CDR3 regions. A set of HTBI primers served as the primers for a first-round RT-PCR of the TCR CDR3. TCRdb re-called the multiplex PCR reads with MiXCR, one entry per CDR3 protein. The sample has approximately 600,000 distinct CDR3 sequences, approximately 14% seen once; the top ten hold more than 4.5%. Input material: blood. These receptors all stem from a woman aged 25 to 39 with Graves' hyperthyroidism that later progressed to Graves' ophthalmopathy.

This clonotype was seen many times. This chain joins TRBV11-2 and TRBJ1-5; no clear D gene. This CDR3 has 12 amino acids. The V gene lost 1 base and the J gene lost 6 bases, with 4 bases spanning the gap. Germline V gene sequence: CDR1 SGHAT, CDR2 FQNNGV. CDR3 in DNA: TGTGCCAGCAGCTTAGTACCTCAGCCCCAGCATTTT. Translating it yields CASSLVPQPQHF.

In its sample, this clonotype was seen many times. The V and J genes are TRBV15 and TRBJ1-3, with a weak D call TRBD1 (5 bases). The CDR3 totals 14 residues. With 2 bases removed from V and 4 bases from J, the gap between germline ends came to 9 bases. CDR1 and CDR2 from the germline V gene are LNHNV and YYDKDF (reference sequence). The CDR3 DNA reads as TGTGCCACCAGCAGAATGGGGCAAGGAAACACCATATATTTT. Its translation is CATSRMGQGNTIYF.

This clonotype was picked up a small number of times. The rearrangement links TRBV2 to TRBJ2-3; D not certain. This CDR3 is 14 amino acids long. Per germline, CDR1 SNHLY and CDR2 FYNNEI. V dropped 5 bases and J dropped 4 bases, with 13 bases sitting between them. The CDR3 spells CASSSNFAPDTQYF. The CDR3, as DNA: TGTGCCAGCAGTTCGAATTTTGCTCCAGATACGCAGTATTTT.

The chain carries TRBV6-1 and TRBJ1-1; 7 bases are shared with TRBD1. Germline V CDR1 and CDR2: MNHNS, SASEGT. Germline trimming cut 6 bases from V and 1 base from J; bases unmatched to any gene: 8. CDR3 length: 15 residues. The CDR3 coding sequence is TGTGCCAGCAGGTCGGGGGGACAGCCGAACACTGAAGCTTTCTTT. It encodes CASRSGGQPNTEAFF.

This clonotype occurred many times. This chain links TRBV20-1 with TRBJ1-2, with D hard to call. V shed 6 bases and J shed 5 bases, with 10 bases lying between them. The germline CDR1 and CDR2 sequences are DFQATT and SNEGSKA (reference sequence). The length of the CDR3 is 11 residues. In DNA form, the CDR3 reads TGCAGTGCCAACCCAGTTTATGGCTACACCTTC. Its translation: CSANPVYGYTF.

This clonotype was seen repeatedly, ten times or more. The V call is TRBV12-3 or TRBV12-4, the J call TRBJ1-5; D is undetermined. The CDR3 covers 14 residues. The V gene lost 6 bases and the J gene lost 4 bases, with 13 bases spanning the gap. Written as DNA, the CDR3 is TGTGCCAGCAGCTTATCGGGCGGGAATCAGCCCCAGCATTTT. The encoded protein is CASSLSGGNQPQHF.

This clonotype was seen ten or more times. The rearrangement joins TRBV2 to TRBJ2-7, with 8 positions matching TRBD2. Per germline, CDR1 SNHLY and CDR2 FYNNEI. Trimming removed 10 bases from V and 2 bases from J; junction bases left unmatched: 7. The CDR3 is 13 residues long. The CDR3 nucleotides read TGTGCCACCATACTAGCGGAGACCTACGAGCAGTACTTC. This sequence encodes CATILAETYEQYF.

The chain couples TRBV6-1 to TRBJ2-7; 12 nucleotides match TRBD2. V lost 3 bases, J lost 3 bases, and 3 bases stayed unmatched. The CDR3 totals 15 residues. The germline V gene encodes CDR1 MNHNS and CDR2 SASEGT. In DNA form, the CDR3 reads TGTGCCAGCAGTGAGACTAGCGGGAGTTACTACGAGCAGTACTTC. Its translation is CASSETSGSYYEQYF.

This clonotype was seen more than once but under ten times. The CDR3: CAAGQGFNEQYF. The CDR3 nucleotides read TGTGCAGCGGGACAGGGCTTCAACGAGCAGTACTTC. The chain employs TRBV27 and TRBJ2-7, with TRBD1 matching over 9 bases. Germline-derived CDR1 and CDR2 are MNHEY and SMNVEV (reference sequence). CDR3 length equals 12 residues.